This T cell receptor (beta chain) was captured in a study of shared clonotypes between healthy human individuals. Study-level information: A few men and a couple of women, aged 18 to 49, were donors. Findings and caveats of the study: The study sampled only blood, and tissue repertoires likely differ.

Germline V gives CDR1 MNHEY, CDR2 SVGAGI. V lost 2 bases, J lost 6 bases, and 12 bases lay in between. The CDR3 sequence is 14 residues long. CD8 cells regarded as naive lacked CD45RO, were positively chosen for CCR7, and omitted terminally differentiated effector memory CD45RA+ cells. A remark on this clone: The antigen is undetermined.

The assay was immunoSEQ multiplex PCR, and TCRdb's table has in-frame clones only and misses some. The sample has some 2,000,000 clones, about 95% seen once; the top ten hold approximately 1.2%. The chain uses TRBV6-5 and TRBJ2-3; no firm D call. The TCR comes from a man younger than 35 in good health. The material sequenced was naive CD8+ T cells sorted from blood. The CDR3 bases are TGTGCCAGCAGTTACCCCCCCGGGTCGGATACGCAGTATTTT. Amino acids: CASSYPPGSDTQYF.